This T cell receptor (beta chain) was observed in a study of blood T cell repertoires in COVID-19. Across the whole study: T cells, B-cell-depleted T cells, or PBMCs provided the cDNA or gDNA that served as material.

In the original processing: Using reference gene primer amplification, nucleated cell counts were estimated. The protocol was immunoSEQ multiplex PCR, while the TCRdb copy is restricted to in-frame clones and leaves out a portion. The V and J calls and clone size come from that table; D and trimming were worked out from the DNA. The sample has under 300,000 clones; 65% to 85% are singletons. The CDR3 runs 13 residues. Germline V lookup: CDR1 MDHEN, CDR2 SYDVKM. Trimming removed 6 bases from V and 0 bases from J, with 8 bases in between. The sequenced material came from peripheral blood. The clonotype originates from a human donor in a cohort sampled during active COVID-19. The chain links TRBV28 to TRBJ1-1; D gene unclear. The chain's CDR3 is CASRVQVNTEAFF. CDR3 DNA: TGTGCCAGCAGAGTTCAGGTGAACACTGAAGCTTTCTTT.